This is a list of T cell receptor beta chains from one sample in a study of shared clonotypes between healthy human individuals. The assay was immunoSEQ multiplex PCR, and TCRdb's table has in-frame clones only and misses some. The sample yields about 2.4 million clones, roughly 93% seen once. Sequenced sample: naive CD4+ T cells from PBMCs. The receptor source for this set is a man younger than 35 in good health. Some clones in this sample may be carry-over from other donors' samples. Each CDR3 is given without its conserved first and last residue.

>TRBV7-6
ASSLDMGTDTQY
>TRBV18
ASSPRDSGYTDTQY
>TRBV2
ASKQGQEKLF
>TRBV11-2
ASTMDSGSSYEQY
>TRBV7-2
ASSLERTSIYEQY
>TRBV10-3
AISTSTPLQPQH
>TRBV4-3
ASSLRHGGTEAF
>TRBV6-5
ASSFQSTGGYEQY
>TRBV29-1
SVAGPYSNQPQH
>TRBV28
ASSPRAPDTQY
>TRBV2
ASSESLIGGFYEQY
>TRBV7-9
ASLDGGYADTQY
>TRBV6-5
ASSPGVNEQF
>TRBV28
ASSLTVPGTAKETQY
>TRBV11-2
ASSPRGGLGTGELF
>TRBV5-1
ASSLKPGQGFMDTEAF
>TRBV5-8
ASSLGQGPWY
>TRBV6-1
ASSEVGVGFYTQY
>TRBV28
ASTQVGQGST
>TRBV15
ATSTRYNSGANVLT
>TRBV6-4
ASSPSFSPGGGYT
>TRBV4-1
ASSQEYGAETQY
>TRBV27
ASSLSSRYEQY
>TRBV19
ASSIVGQGPHSGGELF
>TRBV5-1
ASSSRDGELF
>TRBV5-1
ASSWGAVTDTQY
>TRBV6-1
ATTLEVGEQY
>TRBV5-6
ASSFQQGGDTSEQY
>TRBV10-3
AISGVGRGVGELF